This T cell receptor beta chain derives from a study of blood T cell repertoires in COVID-19. For the study at large: The United States, Italy and Spain supplied acute and convalescent COVID-19 samples.

In the original processing: The assay estimated nucleated cells by amplifying reference gene primers. Assay used: immunoSEQ multiplex PCR; TCRdb lists only in-frame clones, some missing. V, J and clone size are taken as reported in that table, and D and trimming were inferred from the DNA itself. The table shows about 480,000 clones, with 70% to 90% occurring only once. Individuals aged roughly 18 to 95 years were recruited from about two dozen US areas. Participant-reported clinical history was the basis for cohort assignment. V was pared by 5 bases and J by 4 bases, with 12 bases between. Germline assignment: CDR1 LNHDA and CDR2 SQIVND (reference sequence). This CDR3 region has 14 residues.

Material: PBMCs or T cells enriched from blood (not recorded which). The chain uses TRBV19 and TRBJ1-3; D perhaps matches TRBD1 (6 bases). This receptor was identified in a woman aged 18 to 35 with acute COVID-19. In nucleotides, the CDR3 is TGTGCCAGTAGTCGATGGACAGACGGAAACACCATATATTTT. Encoded protein: CASSRWTDGNTIYF.